Below, 15 T cell receptor beta chains from the same sample are listed, as sequenced in a study of cytomegalovirus exposure and HLA in healthy donors. Using immunoSEQ multiplex PCR, the repertoire was profiled, and TCRdb retains in-frame clones only, with some absent. The data show 150,000 to 200,000 clones, more than 75% seen once. The specimen sequenced was PBMCs. These receptor sequences come from a man in his late teens or twenties in good health and CMV-seropositive.

The chain couples TRBV27 to TRBJ1-5, with D possibly matching TRBD1 (5 bases). The V end lost 6 bases, the J end lost 6 bases, and 15 bases lay between the germline ends. Germline values: CDR1 MNHEY, CDR2 SMNVEV (reference sequence). This CDR3 is 14 amino acids long. The CDR3 loop is CASSSGGESQPQHF. The CDR3 DNA sequence: TGTGCCAGCAGCAGTGGAGGGGAAAGTCAGCCCCAGCATTTT.

This clone is classed as medium-sized (0.01 to 0.1%). The chain couples TRBV27 to TRBJ2-2; D gene ambiguous. Germline CDR1 MNHEY, CDR2 SMNVEV (reference sequence). The V end was cut by 5 bases, the J end by 2 bases, with 15 bases between. CDR3 length equals 16 residues. The CDR3 loop reads CASSPGAIINTGELFF. The DNA of the CDR3 is TGTGCCAGCAGTCCAGGCGCTATTATTAACACCGGGGAGCTGTTTTTT.

This chain connects TRBV28 to TRBJ2-7; the D is unclear. The CDR3 has 16 residues. V lost 2 bases and J 0 bases, leaving 14 bases between the germline ends. Germline CDR1 and CDR2: MDHEN and SYDVKM. The CDR3 DNA is TGTGCCAGCAGTTTACCCCCGGCGGTGAGCTCCTACGAGCAGTACTTC. Residues: CASSLPPAVSSYEQYF.

About this clone itself: This CDR3 is also generated by other DNA sequences in the sample. The chain links TRBV2 to TRBJ2-1; D might be TRBD2 (5 bases). Trimming cost V 5 bases and J 9 bases, with 8 bases left between them. Per the germline V gene, CDR1 is SNHLY and CDR2 is FYNNEI. CDR3 length: 11 residues. Here the CDR3 reads CASSTRSEQFF. In DNA, the CDR3 is TGTGCCAGCAGTACTAGAAGTGAGCAGTTCTTC. Supplemented by reference TRBV2 and TRBJ2-1, the full variable domain reads EPEVTQTPSHQVTQMGQEVILRCVPISNHLYFYWYRQILGQKVEFLVSFYNNEISEKSEIFDDQFSVERPDGSNFTLKIRSTKLEDSAMYFCASSTRSEQFFGPGTRLTVL.

This sequence joins TRBV29-1 and TRBJ2-1, with 14 nucleotides matching TRBD2. There are 17 residues in the CDR3. CDR1 and CDR2 from the germline V gene are SQVTM and ANQGSEA. Losses at the gene ends were 6 bases for V and 0 bases for J; bases not matched to a gene: 7. CDR3 region: CSVVGLAGVNSYNEQFF. In DNA, the CDR3 is TGCAGCGTCGTGGGACTAGCGGGAGTCAACTCCTACAATGAGCAGTTCTTC.

The chain uses TRBV10-2 and TRBJ2-2, with TRBD2 identical over 7 bases. This CDR3 is built from 15 residues. Germline CDR1 WSHSY, CDR2 SAAADI. Trimming at V came to 0 bases and at J to 5 bases, leaving 3 bases not matched to a gene. The CDR3 reads CASSESGRATGELFF. The CDR3 DNA is TGCGCCAGCAGTGAGTCGGGGAGGGCTACCGGGGAGCTGTTTTTT.

CDR3 region: CASSPGTGGNQPQHF. The CDR3 DNA follows: TGTGCCAGCAGCCCTGGGACAGGGGGGAATCAGCCCCAGCATTTT. The chain links TRBV7-6 to TRBJ1-5; 11 nucleotides align to TRBD1. Germline V gives CDR1 SGHVS, CDR2 FNYEAQ. This CDR3 spans 15 amino acids. The V segment lost 5 bases and the J segment 4 bases; nucleotides outside the gene matches: 4.

The chain employs TRBV11-3 and TRBJ2-3, with unresolved D. Germline values: CDR1 SGHNT, CDR2 YENEEA. CDR3 length: 12 residues. V dropped 2 bases and J dropped 2 bases, with 2 bases sitting between them. The CDR3 sequence: CASSLYTDTQYF. The CDR3 nucleotides read TGTGCCAGCAGCTTATACACAGATACGCAGTATTTT.

The chain uses TRBV5-1 and TRBJ2-1; 12 nucleotides agree with TRBD2. The CDR3 contains 16 residues. The junction had 10 bases not matched to a gene; V was cut back by 4 bases and J by 8 bases. Germline loops: CDR1 SGHRS, CDR2 YFSETQ. CDR3 bases: TGCGCCAGCAGCGGGGGACTAGCGGGTCAGGCCGATGAGCAGTTCTTC. It is translated as CASSGGLAGQADEQFF.

Note on this clone: Distinct nucleotide sequences in the sample also encode this CDR3. V usage is TRBV6-4 and J usage is TRBJ2-6; weak D call: TRBD2 (5 bases). V shed 0 bases and J shed 0 bases, with 6 bases lying between them. Germline CDR1 and CDR2: MRHNA and SNTAGT. The CDR3 totals 16 residues. The CDR3 loop reads CASSDSSGSGANVLTF. Here the CDR3 DNA reads TGTGCCAGCAGTGACTCGAGCGGCTCTGGGGCCAACGTCCTGACTTTC.

This rearrangement joins TRBV6-5 to TRBJ2-7, with D possibly being TRBD2 (6 bases). The CDR3 consists of 15 residues. Germline lookup yields CDR1 MNHEY and CDR2 SVGAGI. Trimming removed 2 bases from V and 1 base from J, with 12 bases in between. The chain's CDR3 is CASSYEGGGSYEQYF. In nucleotides, the CDR3 is TGTGCCAGCAGTTACGAGGGAGGCGGGTCCTACGAGCAGTACTTC.

J is TRBJ2-5 and V is TRBV9; 10 bases match TRBD2. This CDR3 is 14 amino acids long. CDR1 and CDR2 (germline): SGDLS, YYNGEE. V gave up 4 bases and J gave up 4 bases; unmatched junction bases: 4. CDR3 residues: CASSRAGGPETQYF. The CDR3 DNA reads as TGTGCCAGCAGCAGAGCGGGAGGGCCAGAGACCCAGTACTTC. Full variable domain (rest looked up from reference TRBV9 and TRBJ2-5): DSGVTQTPKHLITATGQRVTLRCSPRSGDLSVYWYQQSLDQGLQFLIQYYNGEERAKGNILERFSAQQFPDLHSELNLSSLELGDSALYFCASSRAGGPETQYFGPGTRLLVL.

The rearrangement joins TRBV28 to TRBJ2-7; D may be TRBD1 (6 bases). The ends were cut back, 5 bases at V and 7 bases at J, with 21 bases in the middle. Germline V gene data show CDR1 as MDHEN and CDR2 as SYDVKM. The CDR3 spans 15 residues. This CDR3 is CASSGEGTPLEEQYF. In DNA, the CDR3 is TGTGCCAGCAGTGGCGAAGGGACACCACTCGAGGAGCAGTACTTC.

The chain has TRBV13 and TRBJ2-7; 8 nucleotides agree with TRBD2. The CDR3 contains 17 residues. With V trimmed by 2 bases and J by 5 bases, 14 bases remained unmatched. Germline V CDR1 and CDR2: PRHDT, FYEKMQ (reference sequence). CDR3 amino acids: CASSLTLLAGGVDEQYF. CDR3 DNA sequence: TGTGCCAGCAGCTTAACCCTCTTGGCGGGAGGAGTTGACGAGCAGTACTTC.

This clone is a singleton in its sample. The chain uses TRBV4-1 and TRBJ1-3, with D tentatively TRBD1 (5 bases). The germline gives CDR1 MGHRA, CDR2 YSYEKL. V dropped 0 bases and J dropped 2 bases, with 14 bases sitting between them. The CDR3 contains 17 residues. CDR3 in DNA: TGCGCCAGCAGCCAAGAAGCAGGCAGGGCCCCTGGAAACACCATATATTTT. It encodes CASSQEAGRAPGNTIYF.